Listed below are T cell receptor beta chains from one sample, sequenced in a study of blood T cells in healthy people across ages. Each CDR3 protein gets one entry after TCRdb re-called the 5' RACE reads with MiXCR. The table has about 2 million distinct CDR3 sequences, around 48% seen once. Sample: blood. These receptors were obtained from a woman in her thirties or forties in good health. The CDR3 runs from the conserved cysteine through the conserved F or W. Expanded clones get a size class; other rows say once, few or many, or leave the size out.

v_gene	abundance	j_gene	CDR3aa
TRBV7-2	few	TRBJ2-1	CASSLFGNNNEQFF
TRBV7-6	-	TRBJ1-2	CASSLGASDRANYGYTF
TRBV4-1	-	TRBJ1-6	CASSQDSRGPRSGSPFHF
TRBV4-1	few	TRBJ1-4	CASSKRTGEAEKLFF
TRBV29-1	-	TRBJ2-1	CSVAKRGEYNEQFF
TRBV10-3	-	TRBJ2-2	CATRDLGSAPGELFF
TRBV4-3	once	TRBJ1-2	CASSQDDEYGYTF
TRBV20-1	-	TRBJ1-2	CSVKVDRVNYGYTF
TRBV20-1	-	TRBJ1-2	CSAVTPGTGDGYTF
TRBV28	-	TRBJ1-1	CASSLRWAQAFF
TRBV25-1	-	TRBJ1-4	CASSEWFRAGEKLFF
TRBV2	-	TRBJ1-2	CASARTEYGYTF
TRBV6-2/TRBV6-3	-	TRBJ2-5	CASSRADRGQETQYF
TRBV7-7	once	-	CASSLEGGQRTQYF
TRBV6-2/TRBV6-3	few	TRBJ2-1	CASSKIPRQGGDSYNEQFF
TRBV5-1	-	-	CASRLSGVEETQYF
TRBV10-3	few	TRBJ2-7	CAISETPSYEQYF
TRBV28	-	TRBJ1-5	CASSLITTPGQGMVQPQHF
TRBV12-3/TRBV12-4	-	-	CASSLAVRVGTQYF
TRBV3-1	-	TRBJ2-7	CASSQAGSFLIEQYF
TRBV29-1	few	TRBJ2-1	CSVAGGRIPYNEQFF
TRBV28	-	TRBJ2-7	CASSLWAGSSTLSYEQYF
TRBV4-1	-	TRBJ1-4	CASSQWGTGVEKLFF
TRBV9	-	TRBJ1-2	CASSSSGLWGYTF
TRBV12-3/TRBV12-4	many	TRBJ2-3	CASSLREDTQYF
TRBV10-3	-	TRBJ1-2	CAISRQETYGYTF
TRBV11-2	-	TRBJ1-2	CASSRRTPSYGYTF
TRBV29-1	few	TRBJ2-7	CSVQRGGQSYEQYF
TRBV24-1	-	TRBJ2-5	CATSDFRGGDETQYF
TRBV21-1	-	-	CASTPRGDSSSYNEQYF
TRBV12-3/TRBV12-4	-	TRBJ2-1	CASSPGRVLWNEQFF
TRBV13	-	TRBJ2-1	CASSLVLSGIEQFF
TRBV28	-	TRBJ2-7	CASTFGDRVTYEQYF
TRBV7-2	many	TRBJ2-3	CASSSTYDTQYF
TRBV7-9	-	TRBJ1-2	CASSGRGADYGYTF
TRBV27	-	TRBJ2-5	CASSLTVEYQQYF
TRBV10-3	-	TRBJ2-1	CAISEGEVEQFF
TRBV13	few	TRBJ2-1	CASSLFAHTRSSEQFF
TRBV6-5	few	TRBJ2-6	CASSKDRAGANVLTF
TRBV20-1	-	TRBJ2-7	CSARPGTVSSYEQYF
TRBV6-5	few	TRBJ2-7	CASRATPTRAYEQYF
TRBV9	once	TRBJ2-7	CASSVRDTYNEQYF
TRBV12-3/TRBV12-4	-	TRBJ1-1	CASSLVGRVEDTEAFF
TRBV20-1	-	TRBJ1-1	CSASTRVEAFF
TRBV6-2/TRBV6-3	few	TRBJ2-6	CASWTSSGANVLTF
TRBV6-2/TRBV6-3	-	-	CASSYSGTATDRDPNIQYF
TRBV12-5	-	TRBJ1-6	CASGLGVGFTLHF
TRBV27	few	TRBJ2-7	CASGDSAYEQYF